A selection of T cell receptor beta chains follows, all from one sample in a study of shared clonotypes between healthy human individuals. Repertoires were generated with immunoSEQ multiplex PCR, while TCRdb's copy carries only in-frame clones and drops some. Of 550,000 to 700,000 clones listed, about 80% are singletons. The specimen sequenced was memory CD4+ T cells sorted from blood. The origin of the receptors is a woman aged 25 to 39 in good health. Both conserved end residues are part of each CDR3. D genes are given only for firm matches. Clone size, where shown, is once, few, many, or a class for clones that have expanded.

D gene,J gene,clone size,V gene,CDR3 protein,CDR3 DNA
NA,TRBJ2-3,NA,TRBV11-2,CASSRRAGFGDTQYF,TGTGCCAGCAGTCGTAGGGCAGGGTTTGGCGATACGCAGTATTTT
TRBD2,TRBJ2-5,few,TRBV7-2,CASSFLRGSSETQYF,TGTGCCAGCAGCTTCCTTCGCGGGAGCTCAGAGACCCAGTACTTC
TRBD2,TRBJ2-3,NA,TRBV19,CASSPKGGTSGGYTQYF,TGTGCCAGTAGTCCCAAAGGGGGGACTAGCGGAGGATATACGCAGTATTTT
TRBD1,TRBJ2-1,NA,TRBV29-1,CSGRWTGDNEQFF,TGCAGCGGACGTTGGACAGGGGACAATGAGCAGTTCTTC
NA,TRBJ1-5,NA,TRBV2,CASSEARQSNQPQHF,TGTGCCAGCAGTGAAGCACGCCAGTCCAATCAGCCCCAGCATTTT
NA,TRBJ1-2,NA,TRBV4-2,CASSQEADYGYTF,TGTGCCAGCAGCCAAGAAGCAGACTATGGCTACACCTTC
TRBD2,TRBJ2-7,NA,TRBV19,CASSKGLATPRQYF,TGTGCCAGTAGTAAGGGACTAGCGACCCCAAGGCAGTACTTC
NA,TRBJ2-5,NA,TRBV10-3,CAISETSAGTQYF,TGTGCCATCAGTGAGACGTCGGCGGGGACCCAGTACTTC
TRBD1,TRBJ1-4,NA,TRBV27,CASSRGQRGTMEEKLFF,TGTGCCAGCAGTAGGGGGCAAAGGGGAACGATGGAAGAAAAACTGTTTTTT
NA,TRBJ2-6,NA,TRBV4-2,CASSQDQGPGANVLTF,TGTGCCAGCAGCCAAGATCAGGGCCCTGGGGCCAACGTCCTGACTTTC
NA,TRBJ1-1,NA,TRBV5-1,CASSLEYSPNTEAFF,TGCGCCAGCAGCTTGGAGTACAGCCCGAACACTGAAGCTTTCTTT
NA,TRBJ1-2,NA,TRBV30,CAWTPRGPNYGYTF,TGTGCCTGGACGCCAAGGGGTCCCAACTATGGCTACACCTTC
TRBD2,TRBJ2-1,NA,TRBV28,CASSPPGLDAFF,TGTGCCAGCAGTCCTCCGGGACTAGATGCGTTCTTC
NA,TRBJ2-7,NA,TRBV6-5,CASSQGGEQYF,TGTGCCAGCAGTCAGGGGGGCGAGCAGTACTTC
NA,TRBJ2-1,NA,TRBV7-3,CASSFSSLAGGEQFF,TGTGCCAGCAGCTTTTCTTCCCTAGCCGGTGGTGAGCAGTTCTTC
NA,TRBJ2-7,few,TRBV6-6,CASSYSSSSYEQYF,TGTGCCAGCAGTTACTCCAGTAGCTCCTACGAGCAGTACTTC